This TCR beta chain appears in the sequencing data of a study of blood T cell repertoires in COVID-19. Across about 22 US areas, participants ranged in age from about 18 to 100 years. Cohorts were determined from participant-reported clinical history. Before being deemed recovered, Cohort 3 donors had two negative PCRs, clearance, or symptom resolution. The assay was immunoSEQ multiplex PCR, and TCRdb's table has in-frame clones only and misses some. The sample holds a few hundred thousand clones, about four fifths seen once. The specimen was PBMCs or T cells enriched from blood (not recorded which). The receptor's source is a woman aged 35 to 49 who had recovered from COVID-19.

CDR3 nucleotide sequence: TGTGCCTGGAGTGTCCTAGCAGGGGGTACGCAGTATTTT. Translation gives CAWSVLAGGTQYF. The chain recombines TRBV30 with TRBJ2-3; 7 bases are shared with TRBD1. Germline trimming cut 0 bases from V and 8 bases from J; bases unmatched to any gene: 5. This CDR3 comprises 13 residues. Germline CDR1 GTSNPN, CDR2 SVGIG (reference sequence).